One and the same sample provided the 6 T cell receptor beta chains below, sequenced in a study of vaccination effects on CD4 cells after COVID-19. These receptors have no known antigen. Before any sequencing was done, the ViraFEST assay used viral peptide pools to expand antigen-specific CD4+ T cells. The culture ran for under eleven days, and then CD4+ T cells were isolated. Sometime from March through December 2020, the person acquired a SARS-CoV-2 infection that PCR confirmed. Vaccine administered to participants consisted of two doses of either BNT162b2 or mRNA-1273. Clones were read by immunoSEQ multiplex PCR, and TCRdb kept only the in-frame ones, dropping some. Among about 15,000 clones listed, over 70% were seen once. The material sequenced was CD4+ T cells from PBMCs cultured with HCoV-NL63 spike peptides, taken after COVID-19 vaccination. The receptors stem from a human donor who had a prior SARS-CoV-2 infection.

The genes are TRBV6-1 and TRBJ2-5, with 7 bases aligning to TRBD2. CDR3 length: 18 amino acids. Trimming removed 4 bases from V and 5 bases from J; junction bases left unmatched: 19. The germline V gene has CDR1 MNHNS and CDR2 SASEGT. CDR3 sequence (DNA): TGTGCCAGCAGTGCCCACTTTGCGGGAGTGCTCCGGGACGAGACCCAGTACTTC. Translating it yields CASSAHFAGVLRDETQYF.

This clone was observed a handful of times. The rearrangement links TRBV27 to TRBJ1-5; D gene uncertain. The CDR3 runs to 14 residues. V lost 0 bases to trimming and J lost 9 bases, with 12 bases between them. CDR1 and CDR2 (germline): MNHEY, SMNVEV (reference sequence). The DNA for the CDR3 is TGTGCCAGCAGTTTATCTGCCCAGGCTGGGCCCCAGCATTTT. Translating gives CASSLSAQAGPQHF.

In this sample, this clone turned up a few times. The CDR3 coding sequence is TGTGCCAGCAGTATCTACAATGAGCAGTTCTTC. Translated, it gives CASSIYNEQFF. V is TRBV12-3 or TRBV12-4 and J is TRBJ2-1; D remains unclear. The V gene lost 5 bases and the J gene lost 3 bases, with 2 bases spanning the gap. This CDR3 is 11 amino acids long.

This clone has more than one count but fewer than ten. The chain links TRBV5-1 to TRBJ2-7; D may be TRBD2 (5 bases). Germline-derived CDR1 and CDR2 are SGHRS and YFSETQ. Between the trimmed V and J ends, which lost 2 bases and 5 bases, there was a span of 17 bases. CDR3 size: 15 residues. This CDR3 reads CASSFGSEGGDEQYF. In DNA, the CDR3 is TGCGCCAGCAGCTTCGGTAGCGAAGGTGGCGACGAGCAGTACTTC.

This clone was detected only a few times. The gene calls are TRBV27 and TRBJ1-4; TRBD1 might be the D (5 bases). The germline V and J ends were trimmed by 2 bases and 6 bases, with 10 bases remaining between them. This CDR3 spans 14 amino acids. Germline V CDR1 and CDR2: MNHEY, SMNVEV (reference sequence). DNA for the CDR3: TGTGCCAGCAGTTTAGCAGGGTTGGATGAAAAACTGTTTTTT. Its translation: CASSLAGLDEKLFF. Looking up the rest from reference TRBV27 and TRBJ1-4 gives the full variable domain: EAQVTQNPRYLITVTGKKLTVTCSQNMNHEYMSWYRQDPGLGLRQIYYSMNVEVTDKGDVPEGYKVSRKEKRNFPLILESPSPNQTSLYFCASSLAGLDEKLFFGSGTQLSVL.

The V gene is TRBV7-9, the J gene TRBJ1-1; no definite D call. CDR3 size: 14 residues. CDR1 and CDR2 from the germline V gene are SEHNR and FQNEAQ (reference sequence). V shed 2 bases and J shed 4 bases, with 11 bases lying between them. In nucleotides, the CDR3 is TGTGCCAGCAGCTTAACGGTTCCAGGCACTGAAGCTTTCTTT. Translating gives CASSLTVPGTEAFF.